What follows are 7 T cell receptor beta chains derived from one specimen sequenced in a study of graft-versus-host responses after intestinal transplantation. These receptors' targets are unknown. The protocol was immunoSEQ multiplex PCR, while the TCRdb copy is restricted to in-frame clones and leaves out a portion. This sample has about 50,000 clones, with nearly 95% found just once. The sample here was unstimulated CD4+ T cells sorted from spleen or lymph node cells, taken before transplant. Receptor source: a human donor who was the organ donor for an intestinal transplant.

This clone has just one count. The rearrangement links TRBV16 to TRBJ1-5; D remains unclear. Germline V gene lookup returns CDR1 KGHSY and CDR2 FQNENV. The CDR3 totals 15 residues. Trimming stripped 0 bases from V and 4 bases from J, with 10 bases between. The CDR3 is CASSQSRTFNQPQHF. The DNA for the CDR3 is TGTGCCAGCAGCCAATCCAGGACCTTTAATCAGCCCCAGCATTTT.

The V call is TRBV28, the J call TRBJ2-3; no clear D gene. The V gene lost 2 bases and the J gene lost 4 bases, with 16 bases spanning the gap. The CDR3 spans 16 residues. In germline, CDR1 is MDHEN, CDR2 SYDVKM. CDR3 in amino acids: CASSLTGPTRSDTQYF. The CDR3 DNA reads TGTGCCAGCAGTTTAACGGGCCCCACAAGGTCAGATACGCAGTATTTT. Filled out from reference TRBV28 and TRBJ2-3, the complete variable domain reads DVKVTQSSRYLVKRTGEKVFLECVQDMDHENMFWYRQDPGLGLRLIYFSYDVKMKEKGDIPEGYSVSREKKERFSLILESASTNQTSMYLCASSLTGPTRSDTQYFGPGTRLTVL.

The chain joins TRBV14 to TRBJ2-2; TRBD2 matches 11 bases. From germline, CDR1 is SGHDN and CDR2 FVKESK. V dropped 4 bases and J dropped 5; count of bases not matched to a gene: 3. CDR3 size: 15 residues. DNA for the CDR3: TGTGCCAGCAGCCGCAGACTAGCGGGGACCGGGGAGCTGTTTTTT. Residues: CASSRRLAGTGELFF.

The chain recombines TRBV28 with TRBJ2-7, with TRBD2 matching 7 bases. V gave up 5 bases and J gave up 5 bases; unmatched junction bases: 12. This CDR3 comprises 15 residues. Germline loops: CDR1 MDHEN, CDR2 SYDVKM. DNA of the CDR3: TGTGCCAGCAGTCCCCGGGGAGGGGCAGTCCACGAGCAGTACTTC. Translating it yields CASSPRGGAVHEQYF.

The rearrangement joins TRBV25-1 to TRBJ2-7; D call uncertain. Trimming stripped 0 bases from V and 4 bases from J, with 7 bases between. The CDR3 extends over 13 amino acids. The germline V gene has CDR1 MGHDK and CDR2 SYGVNS. The chain's CDR3 is CASSEYPVYEQYF. In DNA form, the CDR3 reads TGTGCCAGCAGTGAATATCCAGTATACGAGCAGTACTTC.

The chain joins TRBV5-4 to TRBJ1-1; 7 positions match TRBD1. With 4 bases clipped from V and 1 base from J, the junction kept 7 bases outside the gene matches. This CDR3 is 15 amino acids long. Germline V CDR1 and CDR2: SGHNT, YYREEE (reference sequence). DNA of the CDR3: TGTGCCAGCAGCCGCCCGAAGGGGGCGAACACTGAAGCTTTCTTT. It codes for CASSRPKGANTEAFF.

This clone was recorded only once. This chain links TRBV7-2 with TRBJ2-3, with 7 bases lining up with TRBD2. This CDR3 comprises 15 residues. V lost 3 bases to trimming and J lost 3 bases; unmatched junction nucleotides: 6. The germline V gene encodes CDR1 SGHTA and CDR2 FQGNSA. Here the CDR3 reads CASSFSGGRTDTQYF. The CDR3, as DNA: TGTGCCAGCAGCTTCTCTGGCGGGAGAACAGATACGCAGTATTTT.